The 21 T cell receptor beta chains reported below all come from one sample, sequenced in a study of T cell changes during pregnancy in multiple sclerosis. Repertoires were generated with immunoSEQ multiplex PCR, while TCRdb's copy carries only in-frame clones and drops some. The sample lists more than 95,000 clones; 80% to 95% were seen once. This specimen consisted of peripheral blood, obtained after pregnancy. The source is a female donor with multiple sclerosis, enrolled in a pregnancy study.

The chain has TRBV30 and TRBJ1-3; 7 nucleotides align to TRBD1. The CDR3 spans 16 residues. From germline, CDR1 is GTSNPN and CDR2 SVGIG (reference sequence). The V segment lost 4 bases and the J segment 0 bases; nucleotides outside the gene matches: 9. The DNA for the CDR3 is TGTGCCTGGAAGACAGGGCACAGACTCTCTGGAAACACCATATATTTT. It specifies CAWKTGHRLSGNTIYF.

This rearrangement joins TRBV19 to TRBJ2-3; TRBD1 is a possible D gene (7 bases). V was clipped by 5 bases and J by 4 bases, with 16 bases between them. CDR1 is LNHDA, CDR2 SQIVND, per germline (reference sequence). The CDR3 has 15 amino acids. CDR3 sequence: CASSRRGLPADTQYF. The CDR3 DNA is TGTGCCAGTAGTCGGAGGGGGCTTCCCGCAGATACGCAGTATTTT.

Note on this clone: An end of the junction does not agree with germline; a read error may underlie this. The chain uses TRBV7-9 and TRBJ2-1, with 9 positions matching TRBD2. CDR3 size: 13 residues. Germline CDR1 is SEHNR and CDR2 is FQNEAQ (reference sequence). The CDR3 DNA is TGTGCCAGCAGCTTAGCTACCGGGACTAGCTACCTCTTC. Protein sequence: CASSLATGTSYLF.

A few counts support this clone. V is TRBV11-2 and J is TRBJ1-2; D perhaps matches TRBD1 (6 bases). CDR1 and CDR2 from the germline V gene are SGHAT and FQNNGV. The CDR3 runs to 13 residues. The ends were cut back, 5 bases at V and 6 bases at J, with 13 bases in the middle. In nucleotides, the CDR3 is TGTGCCAGCAGCATAGGACAGTTGGATGGCTACACCTTC. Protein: CASSIGQLDGYTF.

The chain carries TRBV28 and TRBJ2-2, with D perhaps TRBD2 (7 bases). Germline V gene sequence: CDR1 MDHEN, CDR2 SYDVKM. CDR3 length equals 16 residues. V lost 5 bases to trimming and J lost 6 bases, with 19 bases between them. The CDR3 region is CASSRGGPAASGELFF. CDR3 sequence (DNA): TGTGCCAGCAGTAGGGGGGGGCCCGCGGCCTCCGGGGAGCTGTTTTTT. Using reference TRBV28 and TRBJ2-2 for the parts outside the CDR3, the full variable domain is DVKVTQSSRYLVKRTGEKVFLECVQDMDHENMFWYRQDPGLGLRLIYFSYDVKMKEKGDIPEGYSVSREKKERFSLILESASTNQTSMYLCASSRGGPAASGELFFGEGSRLTVL.

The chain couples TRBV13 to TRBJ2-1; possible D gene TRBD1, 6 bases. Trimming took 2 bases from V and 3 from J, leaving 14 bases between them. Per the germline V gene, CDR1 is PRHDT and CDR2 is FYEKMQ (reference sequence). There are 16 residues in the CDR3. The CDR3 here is CASSLFQGTHYNEQFF. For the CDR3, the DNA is TGTGCCAGCAGCTTATTCCAGGGGACACACTACAATGAGCAGTTCTTC.

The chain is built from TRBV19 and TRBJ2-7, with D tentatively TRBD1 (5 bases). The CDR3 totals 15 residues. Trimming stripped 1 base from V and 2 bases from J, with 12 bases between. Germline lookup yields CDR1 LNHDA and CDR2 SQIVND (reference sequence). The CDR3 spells CASSIGAGQTYEQYF. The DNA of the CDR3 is TGTGCCAGTAGTATAGGGGCAGGGCAGACCTACGAGCAGTACTTC. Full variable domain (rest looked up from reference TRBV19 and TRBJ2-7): DGGITQSPKYLFRKEGQNVTLSCEQNLNHDAMYWYRQDPGQGLRLIYYSQIVNDFQKGDIAEGYSVSREKKESFPLTVTSAQKNPTAFYLCASSIGAGQTYEQYFGPGTRLTVT.

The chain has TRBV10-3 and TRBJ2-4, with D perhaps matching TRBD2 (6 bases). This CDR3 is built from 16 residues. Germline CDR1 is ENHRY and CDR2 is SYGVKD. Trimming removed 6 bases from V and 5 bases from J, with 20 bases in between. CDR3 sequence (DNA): TGTGCCATCAGCGGCGGGACCCCGGCAGGTCAAAACATTCAGTACTTC. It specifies CAISGGTPAGQNIQYF.

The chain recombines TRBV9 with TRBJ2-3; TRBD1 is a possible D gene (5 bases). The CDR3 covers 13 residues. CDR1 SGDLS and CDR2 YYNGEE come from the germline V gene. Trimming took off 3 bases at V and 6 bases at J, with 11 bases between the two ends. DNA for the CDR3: TGTGCCAGCAGCGCGCTAGGGGCGGATACGCAGTATTTT. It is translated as CASSALGADTQYF. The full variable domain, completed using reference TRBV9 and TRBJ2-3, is DSGVTQTPKHLITATGQRVTLRCSPRSGDLSVYWYQQSLDQGLQFLIQYYNGEERAKGNILERFSAQQFPDLHSELNLSSLELGDSALYFCASSALGADTQYFGPGTRLTVL.

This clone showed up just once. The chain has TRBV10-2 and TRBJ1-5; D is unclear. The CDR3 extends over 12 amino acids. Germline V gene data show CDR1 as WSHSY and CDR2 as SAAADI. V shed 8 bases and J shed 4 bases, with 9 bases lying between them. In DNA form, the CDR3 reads TGCGCCAGCCGGGCGGGGAATCAGCCCCAGCATTTT. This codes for CASRAGNQPQHF.

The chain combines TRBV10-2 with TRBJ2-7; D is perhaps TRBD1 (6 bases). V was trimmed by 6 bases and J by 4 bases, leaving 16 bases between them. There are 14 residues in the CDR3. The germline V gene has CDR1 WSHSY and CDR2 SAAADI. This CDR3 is CASSDSGGEYEQYF. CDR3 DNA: TGCGCCAGCAGCGACTCTGGGGGCGAGTACGAGCAGTACTTC.

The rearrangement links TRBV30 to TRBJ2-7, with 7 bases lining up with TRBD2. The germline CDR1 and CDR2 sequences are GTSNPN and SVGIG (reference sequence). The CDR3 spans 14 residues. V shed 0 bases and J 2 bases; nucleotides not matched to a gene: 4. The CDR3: CAWSVNGRPYEQYF. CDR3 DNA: TGTGCCTGGAGTGTAAACGGGAGGCCCTACGAGCAGTACTTC.

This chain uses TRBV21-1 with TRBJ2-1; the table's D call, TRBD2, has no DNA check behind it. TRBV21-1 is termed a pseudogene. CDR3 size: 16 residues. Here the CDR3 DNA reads TGTGCCAGCAGCAAAGAGGAGGGAGCGGGCTACAATGAGCAGTTCTTC. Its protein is CASSKEEGAGYNEQFF.

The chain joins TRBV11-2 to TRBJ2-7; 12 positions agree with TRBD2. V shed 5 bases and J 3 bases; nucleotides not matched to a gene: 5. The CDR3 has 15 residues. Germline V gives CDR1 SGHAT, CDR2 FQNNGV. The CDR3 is CASSGRLAGDYEQYF. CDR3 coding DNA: TGTGCCAGCAGCGGCCGACTAGCGGGAGACTACGAGCAGTACTTC. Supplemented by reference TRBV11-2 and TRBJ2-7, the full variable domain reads EAGVAQSPRYKIIEKRQSVAFWCNPISGHATLYWYQQILGQGPKLLIQFQNNGVVDDSQLPKDRFSAERLKGVDSTLKIQPAKLEDSAVYLCASSGRLAGDYEQYFGPGTRLTVT.

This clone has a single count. CDR3 DNA: TGTGCCAGCAAACGTCGCGGTAGGGGCGATGAAAAACTGTTTTTT. Its protein product is CASKRRGRGDEKLFF. The chain joins TRBV27 to TRBJ1-4; D is perhaps TRBD1 (5 bases). V dropped 7 bases and J dropped 6 bases, with 18 bases sitting between them. Germline values: CDR1 MNHEY, CDR2 SMNVEV (reference sequence). The CDR3 extends over 15 amino acids.

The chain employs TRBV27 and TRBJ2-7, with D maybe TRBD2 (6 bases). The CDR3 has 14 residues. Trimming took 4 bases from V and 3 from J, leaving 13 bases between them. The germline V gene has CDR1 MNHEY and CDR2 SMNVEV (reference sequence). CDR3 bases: TGTGCCAGCAGTTCTAGCGCCATAAGCTACGAGCAGTACTTC. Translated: CASSSSAISYEQYF.

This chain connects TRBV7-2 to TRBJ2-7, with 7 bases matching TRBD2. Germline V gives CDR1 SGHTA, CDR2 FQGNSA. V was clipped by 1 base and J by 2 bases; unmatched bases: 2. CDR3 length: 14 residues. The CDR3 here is CASSLGGRAYEQYF. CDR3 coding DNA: TGTGCCAGCAGCTTAGGCGGGAGAGCCTACGAGCAGTACTTC. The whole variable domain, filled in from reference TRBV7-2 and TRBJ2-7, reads GAGVSQSPSNKVTEKGKDVELRCDPISGHTALYWYRQSLGQGLEFLIYFQGNSAPDKSGLPSDRFSAERTGGSVSTLTIQRTQQEDSAVYLCASSLGGRAYEQYFGPGTRLTVT.

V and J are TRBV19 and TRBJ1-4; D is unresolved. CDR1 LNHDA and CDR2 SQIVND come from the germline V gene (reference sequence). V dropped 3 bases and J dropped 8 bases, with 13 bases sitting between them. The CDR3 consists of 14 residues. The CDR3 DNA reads TGTGCCAGTAGTATTTCTTCATCACAAGAAAAACTGTTTTTT. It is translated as CASSISSSQEKLFF.

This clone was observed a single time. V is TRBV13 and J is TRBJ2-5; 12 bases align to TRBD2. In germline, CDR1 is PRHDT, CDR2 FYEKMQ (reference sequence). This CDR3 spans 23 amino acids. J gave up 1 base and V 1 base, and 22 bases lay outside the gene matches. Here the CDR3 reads CASSLVLDLFASGRAQGQETQYF. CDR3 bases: TGTGCCAGCAGCTTAGTCCTGGACTTGTTTGCTAGCGGGAGGGCCCAGGGCCAAGAGACCCAGTACTTC.

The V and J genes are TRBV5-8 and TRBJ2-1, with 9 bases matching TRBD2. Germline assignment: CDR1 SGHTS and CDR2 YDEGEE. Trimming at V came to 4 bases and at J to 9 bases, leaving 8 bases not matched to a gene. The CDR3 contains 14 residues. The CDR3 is CASSRGLASGEQFF. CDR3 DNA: TGTGCCAGCAGCCGAGGACTAGCGTCAGGTGAGCAGTTCTTC.

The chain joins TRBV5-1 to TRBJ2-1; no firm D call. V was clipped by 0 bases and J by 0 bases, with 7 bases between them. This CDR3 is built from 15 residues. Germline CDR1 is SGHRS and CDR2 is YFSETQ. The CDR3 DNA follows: TGCGCCAGCAGCTTGGGAATTAGCTCCTACAATGAGCAGTTCTTC. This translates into CASSLGISSYNEQFF.